This T cell receptor (beta chain) is from a study of OX40 agonist ivuxolimab in advanced cancers. Overall study results and limits: There was clonal expansion of CD4+ and CD8+ blood T cells by week 6 at 0.1 to 3.0 mg/kg.

Sequencing was performed with immunoSEQ multiplex PCR; in TCRdb, only in-frame clones are kept and a portion is missing. Seen here are about 38,000 clones, 70% to 85% observed once, and the top ten hold 21%. Points on this clone: Its specificity is unknown.

In germline, CDR1 is MDHEN, CDR2 SYDVKM. This CDR3 contains 12 residues. Between the trimmed V and J ends, which lost 5 bases and 4 bases, there was a span of 6 bases. Here the sequenced sample was CD4+ or CD8+ T cells sorted from blood, taken in a trial of the OX40 agonist ivuxolimab. The sequence was collected from an adult with an advanced solid tumor such as melanoma, head and neck, liver or kidney cancer. The genes are TRBV28 and TRBJ1-5; D remains ambiguous. DNA of the CDR3: TGTGCCAGCAGTCATACGAATCAGCCCCAGCATTTT. It yields the protein CASSHTNQPQHF.